The 21 T cell receptor beta chains below were found in one sample sequenced in a study of blood T cells in healthy people across ages. The authors ran a second PCR of 7 to 11 cycles using a sample-barcoded 5' primer and a J-beta primer mix. TCRdb redid the calling of the 5' RACE reads with MiXCR, one entry per CDR3 protein. This table has approximately 600,000 distinct CDR3 sequences, roughly three fifths appearing once. Sequenced: blood. The receptor set was obtained from a man aged 60 to 75 in good health.

The chain is built from TRBV20-1 and TRBJ1-2; 11 bases map to TRBD1. The germline V gene encodes CDR1 DFQATT and CDR2 SNEGSKA (reference sequence). This CDR3 spans 14 amino acids. V was clipped by 6 bases and J by 4 bases; unmatched bases: 7. The CDR3: CSASGTGGIYGYTF. CDR3 sequence (DNA): TGCAGTGCATCCGGGACAGGGGGAATCTATGGCTACACCTTC.

The rearrangement uses TRBV18 and TRBJ2-3; D uncertain. The germline CDR1 and CDR2 sequences are KGHSH and LQKENI. V was shortened by 2 bases and J by 3 bases, with 6 bases between the two germline ends. The CDR3 length is 13 residues. In nucleotides, the CDR3 is TGTGCCAGCTCACCATACACGACAGATACGCAGTATTTT. This sequence encodes CASSPYTTDTQYF.

The CDR3 nucleotides read TGTGCCAGCAGCCCTTGGGAGGGCGGAGTTGGCTACACCTTC. Translation: CASSPWEGGVGYTF. The rearrangement uses TRBV3-1 and TRBJ1-2; D call uncertain. The CDR3 is made up of 14 amino acids. With 4 bases removed from V and 7 bases from J, the gap between germline ends came to 16 bases. Germline V CDR1 and CDR2: LGHDT, YNNKEL (reference sequence).

The chain combines TRBV5-1 with TRBJ2-5, with a possible D match to TRBD1 (6 bases). This CDR3 contains 14 residues. V lost 0 bases to trimming and J lost 5 bases, with 11 bases between them. In germline, CDR1 is SGHRS, CDR2 YFSETQ. The CDR3 region has the DNA TGCGCCAGCAGCTTGGCCCAGGGGATTGAGACCCAGTACTTC. Its translation: CASSLAQGIETQYF.

The chain has TRBV2 and TRBJ1-2; D uncertain. CDR1 is SNHLY, CDR2 FYNNEI, per germline. V was pared by 3 bases and J by 3 bases, with 2 bases between. The CDR3 has 11 residues. In nucleotides, the CDR3 is TGTGCCAGCAGTGATGACTATGGCTACACCTTC. This translates into CASSDDYGYTF.

The chain couples TRBV6-5 to TRBJ2-1, with 14 bases lining up with TRBD2. CDR3 length: 12 residues. With 9 bases clipped from V and 10 bases from J, the junction kept 2 bases outside the gene matches. Germline lookup yields CDR1 MNHEY and CDR2 SVGAGI. The CDR3 sequence: CASGLAGGEQFF. In nucleotides, the CDR3 is TGTGCCAGTGGACTAGCGGGGGGCGAGCAGTTCTTC.

This clonotype was recorded a few times. This rearrangement joins TRBV29-1 to TRBJ2-3; possibly TRBD1 for D (5 bases). CDR3 length: 14 residues. Germline CDR1 reads SQVTM; CDR2 reads ANQGSEA. The V end was cut by 5 bases, the J end by 0 bases, with 12 bases between. The CDR3 region has the DNA TGCAGCGTTAAGAGACAGCTTAGCACAGATACGCAGTATTTT. Translation gives CSVKRQLSTDTQYF.

A few counts support this clonotype. This chain connects TRBV11-2 to TRBJ1-2; D gene uncertain. Germline V CDR1 and CDR2: SGHAT, FQNNGV. The CDR3 totals 14 residues. Between the trimmed V and J ends, which lost 2 bases and 2 bases, there was a span of 9 bases. In nucleotides, the CDR3 is TGTGCCAGCAGCTTATTGTCAGGCAACTATGGCTACACCTTC. Translated, it gives CASSLLSGNYGYTF.

This clonotype has only a few counts. The gene calls are TRBV28 and TRBJ2-5; 9 nucleotides align to TRBD1. TRBJ2-7 matches the DNA end more closely, so the J call is doubtful. This CDR3 comprises 13 residues. Germline V gene data show CDR1 as MDHEN and CDR2 as SYDVKM. The CDR3 region is CASRTGGGHEQYF. The DNA for the CDR3 is TGTGCCAGCAGAACAGGGGGCGGCCACGAGCAGTACTTC.

The rearrangement uses TRBV20-1 and TRBJ2-7, with TRBD2 identical over 7 bases. The CDR3 runs to 14 residues. Germline lookup yields CDR1 DFQATT and CDR2 SNEGSKA (reference sequence). V was clipped by 8 bases and J by 0 bases; unmatched bases: 10. The CDR3 sequence is CSPRGGGSSYEQYF. The CDR3 DNA follows: TGCAGTCCAAGGGGCGGGGGAAGCTCCTACGAGCAGTACTTC.

This clonotype was found once. The chain recombines TRBV21-1 with TRBJ2-5; TRBD2 reflects the table's D call only, with no check against the DNA. TRBV21-1 is listed as a pseudogene. This CDR3 spans 16 amino acids. CDR3 residues: CASSNSGGGWQETQYF. The CDR3 coding sequence is TGTGCCAGCAGCAACTCGGGAGGGGGCTGGCAAGAGACCCAGTACTTC.

The chain combines TRBV5-5 with TRBJ2-7; 14 bases map to TRBD2. The J call may be mistaken, given a closer DNA end match to TRBJ2-5. The germline gives CDR1 SGHKS, CDR2 YYEKEE (reference sequence). The CDR3 spans 17 residues. The CDR3: CASSLVTSGGAVGTQYF. The CDR3 region has the DNA TGTGCCAGCAGCTTGGTGACTAGCGGGGGGGCCGTCGGGACCCAGTACTTC.

The gene calls are TRBV6-5 and TRBJ2-3, with D perhaps assigned TRBD1 or TRBD2 (6 bases each). V was cut by 4 bases and J by 11 bases, with 22 bases left in between. CDR3 length equals 15 residues. The V gene's germline CDR1 is MNHEY and CDR2 SVGAGI. The CDR3 reads CASSSGLQGPGGQYF. CDR3 DNA sequence: TGTGCCAGCAGTTCTGGCCTACAGGGACCCGGGGGGCAGTATTTT.

The rearrangement uses TRBV12-3 or TRBV12-4 and TRBJ2-1; 8 bases fit TRBD1. The CDR3 totals 12 residues. The V gene end was trimmed by 8 bases and the J gene end by 7 bases; junction bases not matched to a gene: 4. The CDR3 bases are TGTGCCAGCCTTACAGGGGGGAATGAGCAGTTCTTC. As protein: CASLTGGNEQFF.

Only a few counts were recorded for this clonotype. V usage is TRBV4-1 and J usage is TRBJ1-4; D gene ambiguous. The germline V gene encodes CDR1 MGHRA and CDR2 YSYEKL. The CDR3 runs 16 residues. V lost 0 bases and J 0 bases, leaving 8 bases between the germline ends. The CDR3 is CASSQDNGSTNEKLFF. Written as DNA, the CDR3 is TGCGCCAGCAGCCAAGATAACGGATCAACTAATGAAAAACTGTTTTTT.

This clonotype was picked up a small number of times. The rearrangement links TRBV3-1 to TRBJ2-3; D is unclear. The V gene's germline CDR1 is LGHDT and CDR2 YNNKEL (reference sequence). The CDR3 has 12 amino acids. Trimming shortened V by 7 bases and J by 1 base, and 6 bases separated the two germline ends. This CDR3 is CASNTGTDTQYF. The DNA of the CDR3 is TGTGCCAGCAACACAGGCACAGATACGCAGTATTTT.

This chain uses TRBV7-2 with TRBJ2-1; D possibly corresponds to TRBD2 (6 bases). The germline gives CDR1 SGHTA, CDR2 FQGNSA. Trimming took off 2 bases at V and 8 bases at J, with 16 bases between the two ends. This CDR3 has 15 residues. CDR3 DNA: TGTGCCAGCAGCTTACTCGCGGGGCATATCGATGAGCAGTTCTTC. It encodes CASSLLAGHIDEQFF.

The rearrangement joins TRBV6-2 or TRBV6-3 to TRBJ2-3, with TRBD2 identical over 12 bases. The CDR3 has 16 residues. Germline-derived CDR1 and CDR2 are MNHEY and SVGEGT. The V and J ends lost 6 bases and 10 bases, in that order; junction bases with no gene match: 14. The CDR3 DNA sequence: TGTGCCAGCAGCCCAAAGCTAGCGGGGGGGCCAGGTGCGCAGTATTTT. As protein: CASSPKLAGGPGAQYF.

The rearrangement links TRBV28 to TRBJ2-5; possible D gene TRBD1, 5 bases. From germline, CDR1 is MDHEN and CDR2 SYDVKM. The CDR3 covers 13 residues. The germline V and J ends were trimmed by 7 bases and 11 bases, with 20 bases remaining between them. The CDR3 sequence is CASTQTAYGEQYF. The CDR3 nucleotides are TGTGCCAGCACCCAGACAGCCTACGGTGAGCAGTACTTC.

This clonotype was counted a few times. This sequence joins TRBV5-1 and TRBJ2-5, with 9 nucleotides matching TRBD1. Germline assignment: CDR1 SGHRS and CDR2 YFSETQ. The CDR3 is 14 amino acids. The V and J ends lost 4 bases and 4 bases, in that order; junction bases with no gene match: 5. The CDR3: CASSQSDRGETQYF. DNA of the CDR3: TGCGCCAGCAGCCAGTCGGACAGGGGAGAGACCCAGTACTTC.

J is TRBJ1-5 and V is TRBV18; D is possibly TRBD1 (5 bases). Looked up from germline, CDR1 is KGHSH and CDR2 is LQKENI. V was cut by 2 bases and J by 2 bases, with 13 bases left in between. This CDR3 is built from 16 residues. The CDR3 sequence is CASSPAGPTGNQPQHF. As DNA, the CDR3 is TGTGCCAGCTCACCAGCGGGACCAACGGGCAATCAGCCCCAGCATTTT.